Listed here are 27 T cell receptor beta chains from one sample, sequenced in a study of OX40 agonist ivuxolimab in advanced cancers. The repertoire was sequenced with immunoSEQ multiplex PCR; TCRdb's copy has only in-frame clones and lacks some. The sample yields tens of thousands of clones, over 75% seen once. The source material was CD4+ or CD8+ T cells sorted from blood, sampled in a trial of the OX40 agonist ivuxolimab. Receptor source: an adult with an advanced solid tumor such as melanoma, head and neck, liver or kidney cancer.

This clone was observed once. The chain joins TRBV27 to TRBJ2-7; D gene unclear. CDR1 and CDR2 (germline): MNHEY, SMNVEV (reference sequence). Trimming pared 5 bases from V and 7 bases from J, leaving 18 bases between. The CDR3 is 14 residues long. The CDR3 sequence: CASSLYGRSPEQYF. The CDR3 DNA sequence: TGTGCCAGCAGTCTCTATGGACGGTCCCCTGAGCAGTACTTC.

This rearrangement joins TRBV6-6 to TRBJ2-7; D not certain. The length of the CDR3 is 14 residues. Germline values: CDR1 MNHNY, CDR2 SVGAGI (reference sequence). V gave up 3 bases and J gave up 4 bases, with 13 bases separating them. The CDR3 loop is CASSYRIAEYEQYF. The DNA of the CDR3 is TGTGCCAGCAGTTATAGGATAGCCGAATACGAGCAGTACTTC.

This rearrangement joins TRBV10-3 to TRBJ2-1, with TRBD2 as a possible D gene (6 bases). CDR3 length equals 14 residues. With 5 bases removed from V and 9 bases from J, the gap between germline ends came to 17 bases. Germline V gene sequence: CDR1 ENHRY, CDR2 SYGVKD. The CDR3 DNA reads as TGTGCCATCAGTCGACTAGAGATGAGTAGTGAGCAGTTCTTC. Amino acids: CAISRLEMSSEQFF.

The V and J genes are TRBV28 and TRBJ1-1, with D perhaps matching TRBD1 (5 bases). The CDR3 has 12 residues. CDR1 is MDHEN, CDR2 SYDVKM, per germline. Trimming pared 10 bases from V and 1 base from J, leaving 10 bases between. For the CDR3, the DNA is TGTGCCACGGGACCTCCGAACACTGAAGCTTTCTTT. This codes for CATGPPNTEAFF. Variable domain in full (rest from reference TRBV28 and TRBJ1-1): DVKVTQSSRYLVKRTGEKVFLECVQDMDHENMFWYRQDPGLGLRLIYFSYDVKMKEKGDIPEGYSVSREKKERFSLILESASTNQTSMYLCATGPPNTEAFFGQGTRLTVV.

The chain combines TRBV6-1 with TRBJ1-1; the D is unclear. CDR1 MNHNS and CDR2 SASEGT come from the germline V gene. V lost 1 base, J lost 3 bases, and 18 bases lay in between. CDR3 length: 17 amino acids. Written as DNA, the CDR3 is TGTGCCAGCAGTGAAGAGGCGGTTGAAGAGTTGGACACTGAAGCTTTCTTT. The encoded protein is CASSEEAVEELDTEAFF.

The CDR3 reads CATSRSPGIPKNIQYF. The CDR3 DNA follows: TGTGCCACCAGCCGAAGCCCGGGCATTCCCAAAAACATTCAGTACTTC. This sequence joins TRBV15 and TRBJ2-4, with D uncertain. This CDR3 is built from 16 residues. Germline V gives CDR1 LNHNV, CDR2 YYDKDF (reference sequence). Trimming stripped 5 bases from V and 2 bases from J, with 16 bases between.

This chain uses TRBV2 with TRBJ2-7; D is unclear. The germline V and J ends were trimmed by 8 bases and 3 bases, with 5 bases remaining between them. Germline V gives CDR1 SNHLY, CDR2 FYNNEI. The CDR3 loop spans 10 amino acids. For the CDR3, the DNA is TGTGCCAGCGGATACTACGAGCAGTACTTC. Its protein is CASGYYEQYF. Together with reference TRBV2 and TRBJ2-7, the CDR3 gives the full variable domain: EPEVTQTPSHQVTQMGQEVILRCVPISNHLYFYWYRQILGQKVEFLVSFYNNEISEKSEIFDDQFSVERPDGSNFTLKIRSTKLEDSAMYFCASGYYEQYFGPGTRLTVT.

The rearrangement uses TRBV11-3 and TRBJ2-1; TRBD2 is a possible D gene (6 bases). This CDR3 comprises 15 residues. In germline, CDR1 is SGHNT, CDR2 YENEEA. V lost 1 base and J lost 3, with 10 bases in between. Written as DNA, the CDR3 is TGTGCCAGCAGCTTAGTTAGCGGAGGCTACAATGAGCAGTTCTTC. Its translation: CASSLVSGGYNEQFF.

This chain uses TRBV4-3 with TRBJ1-5; a possible D gene is TRBD1 (5 bases). Germline loops: CDR1 LGHNA, CDR2 YSLEER. Trimming took off 0 bases at V and 7 bases at J, with 13 bases between the two ends. This CDR3 spans 15 amino acids. The CDR3 is CASSQDRAGSQPQHF. The DNA of the CDR3 is TGCGCCAGCAGCCAAGATCGGGCAGGGAGCCAGCCCCAGCATTTT.

There are a few counts of this clone. The rearrangement joins TRBV7-2 to TRBJ1-2; no clear D. CDR3 length: 14 amino acids. Germline assignment: CDR1 SGHTA and CDR2 FQGNSA. The V end lost 5 bases, the J end lost 1 base, and 11 bases lay between the germline ends. The CDR3 loop is CASSPDYLNYGYTF. The CDR3 region has the DNA TGTGCCAGCAGCCCTGACTACCTTAACTATGGCTACACCTTC.

The chain joins TRBV5-1 to TRBJ2-5; TRBD1 is a possible D gene (5 bases). The end of the DNA fits TRBJ2-7 better, so the J call may be wrong. Germline CDR1 and CDR2: SGHRS and YFSETQ. The CDR3 totals 11 residues. CDR3 in DNA: TGCGCCAGCAGCTTGACAGGCGAGCAGTACTTC. This translates into CASSLTGEQYF.

The chain employs TRBV7-9 and TRBJ1-2; TRBD1 matches at 9 bases. V trimming: 5 bases; J trimming: 6 bases; junction bases outside the gene matches: 10. The germline CDR1 and CDR2 sequences are SEHNR and FQNEAQ (reference sequence). The CDR3 spans 15 residues. The CDR3 DNA is TGTGCCAGCAGCCTCTGGACAGGGGAATATCATGGCTACACCTTC. Amino acid sequence: CASSLWTGEYHGYTF. Full variable domain (remainder filled in from reference TRBV7-9 and TRBJ1-2): DTGVSQNPRHKITKRGQNVTFRCDPISEHNRLYWYRQTLGQGPEFLTYFQNEAQLEKSRLLSDRFSAERPKGSFSTLEIQRTEQGDSAMYLCASSLWTGEYHGYTFGSGTRLTVV.

This chain uses TRBV30 with TRBJ1-5; weak D call: TRBD1 (5 bases). The CDR3 runs to 14 residues. The ends were cut back, 2 bases at V and 7 bases at J, with 15 bases in the middle. Germline CDR1 reads GTSNPN; CDR2 reads SVGIG (reference sequence). CDR3 sequence reads: CAWSSLGDSQPQHF. The CDR3, as DNA: TGTGCCTGGAGTAGCCTGGGTGACAGCCAGCCCCAGCATTTT.

This rearrangement joins TRBV2 to TRBJ2-3, with 7 bases lining up with TRBD2. The V gene's germline CDR1 is SNHLY and CDR2 FYNNEI. V lost 5 bases and J lost 5; bases outside the gene matches: 7. The CDR3 covers 14 residues. In DNA, the CDR3 is TGTGCCAGCAGTATGGCAATAGCGGGAGATACGCAGTATTTT. It encodes CASSMAIAGDTQYF. The entire variable domain, with the rest obtained from reference TRBV2 and TRBJ2-3, is as follows: EPEVTQTPSHQVTQMGQEVILRCVPISNHLYFYWYRQILGQKVEFLVSFYNNEISEKSEIFDDQFSVERPDGSNFTLKIRSTKLEDSAMYFCASSMAIAGDTQYFGPGTRLTVL.

This chain links TRBV28 with TRBJ1-1; the D gene is possibly TRBD1 (6 bases). Per germline, CDR1 MDHEN and CDR2 SYDVKM. This CDR3 has 15 residues. Trimming shortened V by 7 bases and J by 5 bases, and 20 bases separated the two germline ends. The CDR3 spells CASTPSAGAGTEAFF. Here the CDR3 DNA reads TGTGCCAGCACCCCATCGGCAGGGGCTGGAACTGAAGCTTTCTTT.

This rearrangement joins TRBV7-2 to TRBJ2-1, with 8 bases fitting TRBD2. Trimming cost V 0 bases and J 3 bases; bases outside gene matches: 7. Germline values: CDR1 SGHTA, CDR2 FQGNSA. This CDR3 comprises 17 residues. This CDR3 is CASSLAVVLAGYNEQFF. The CDR3 DNA reads TGTGCCAGCAGCTTAGCGGTGGTCCTAGCGGGCTACAATGAGCAGTTCTTC.

The CDR3 sequence: CASSEGVNTEAFF. Written as DNA, the CDR3 is TGTGCCAGCTCAGAGGGCGTGAACACTGAAGCTTTCTTT. The V call is TRBV18, the J call TRBJ1-1; unclear D gene. The V end lost 5 bases, the J end lost 0 bases, and 7 bases lay between the germline ends. Germline V CDR1 and CDR2: KGHSH, LQKENI. The CDR3 has 13 amino acids.

The chain joins TRBV6-5 to TRBJ2-5; D unclear. The CDR3 has 15 residues. V lost 0 bases and J lost 1, with 9 bases in between. From germline, CDR1 is MNHEY and CDR2 SVGAGI. CDR3 protein: CASSYSESPQETQYF. The CDR3 region has the DNA TGTGCCAGCAGTTACTCCGAGTCCCCCCAAGAGACCCAGTACTTC.

The gene calls are TRBV28 and TRBJ1-2; TRBD1 might be the D (5 bases). The V gene lost 3 bases and the J gene lost 4 bases, with 18 bases spanning the gap. The CDR3 has 16 amino acids. The germline gives CDR1 MDHEN, CDR2 SYDVKM. CDR3 nucleotide sequence: TGTGCCAGCAGTTTCAGGAACAGGCTCGGGATCTATGGCTACACCTTC. Translation: CASSFRNRLGIYGYTF.

V is TRBV11-2 and J is TRBJ1-1, with D unclear. Deletions cut 3 bases from V and 10 bases from J, with 18 bases between. Germline CDR1 is SGHAT and CDR2 is FQNNGV. CDR3 length equals 14 residues. Here the CDR3 reads CASSFGGKINGAFF. In DNA, the CDR3 is TGTGCCAGCAGCTTCGGAGGGAAAATCAATGGAGCTTTCTTT. Variable domain in full (rest from reference TRBV11-2 and TRBJ1-1): EAGVAQSPRYKIIEKRQSVAFWCNPISGHATLYWYQQILGQGPKLLIQFQNNGVVDDSQLPKDRFSAERLKGVDSTLKIQPAKLEDSAVYLCASSFGGKINGAFFGQGTRLTVV.

V usage is TRBV27 and J usage is TRBJ2-7; the D gene could be TRBD1 or TRBD2 (6 bases each). Germline values: CDR1 MNHEY, CDR2 SMNVEV (reference sequence). Trimming took off 3 bases at V and 2 bases at J, with 14 bases between the two ends. There are 15 residues in the CDR3. CDR3 DNA sequence: TGTGCCAGCAGTTTTCGGGGGCCCGACACCTACGAGCAGTACTTC. Translating gives CASSFRGPDTYEQYF.

The count of this clone is one. This chain connects TRBV9 to TRBJ1-2, with D perhaps matching TRBD1 (6 bases). Germline lookup yields CDR1 SGDLS and CDR2 YYNGEE. The V end lost 4 bases, the J end lost 10 bases, and 14 bases lay between the germline ends. The CDR3 runs 12 residues. The CDR3 region has the DNA TGTGCCAGCAGCTCGGGGGGCGTCGACTACACCTTC. Its translation: CASSSGGVDYTF.

J is TRBJ2-2 and V is TRBV9; D gene unclear. From germline, CDR1 is SGDLS and CDR2 YYNGEE. CDR3 length equals 15 residues. V lost 0 bases to trimming and J lost 2 bases, with 8 bases between them. The CDR3 loop is CASSVEDPNTGELFF. In DNA form, the CDR3 reads TGTGCCAGCAGCGTAGAAGACCCAAACACCGGGGAGCTGTTTTTT.

This chain joins TRBV6-5 and TRBJ2-7; D gene ambiguous. The V end lost 6 bases, the J end lost 2 bases, and 11 bases lay between the germline ends. This CDR3 is 13 amino acids long. Germline values: CDR1 MNHEY, CDR2 SVGAGI. CDR3 coding DNA: TGTGCCAGCAGGCCCGAAGGGCCCTACGAGCAGTACTTC. Translating it yields CASRPEGPYEQYF.

V and J are TRBV4-3 and TRBJ1-1; D is unclear. Germline V gene data show CDR1 as LGHNA and CDR2 as YSLEER. The CDR3 covers 15 residues. V dropped 0 bases and J dropped 7 bases, with 15 bases sitting between them. The CDR3 region is CASSQDRWGLVEAFF. The CDR3, as DNA: TGCGCCAGCAGCCAAGATCGATGGGGTTTAGTTGAAGCTTTCTTT.

The chain combines TRBV7-3 with TRBJ2-1, with TRBD1 identical over 10 bases. This CDR3 region has 15 residues. After removal of 5 bases from V and 4 bases from J, the junction contained 5 bases not matched to a gene. CDR1 is SGHTA, CDR2 FQGTGA, per germline. The CDR3 here is CASSPGTGDYNEQFF. The DNA of the CDR3 is TGTGCCAGCAGCCCCGGGACAGGGGATTACAATGAGCAGTTCTTC.

The V gene is TRBV28, the J gene TRBJ2-1; D not resolved. The CDR3 loop spans 15 amino acids. V was trimmed by 1 base and J by 0 bases, leaving 7 bases between them. The germline V gene has CDR1 MDHEN and CDR2 SYDVKM. The CDR3 sequence is CASSLYARSYNEQFF. DNA of the CDR3: TGTGCCAGCAGTTTATACGCCCGCTCCTACAATGAGCAGTTCTTC.